Each of the 32 T cell receptor beta chains below was sequenced from the same sample in a study of identical twins. TCRdb analysed the 5' RACE reads with MiXCR anew, one entry per CDR3 protein. The table records 350,000 to 600,000 distinct CDR3 sequences, 12% to 15% of them present only once. The same data also went into a second study, on yellow fever vaccine responses in identical twins.

The material sequenced was CD4+ T cells sorted from blood. The source is a woman aged 18-29 years in good health.

Many counts were recorded for this clonotype. The rearrangement links TRBV25-1 to TRBJ2-7; D not certain. Germline V gene sequence: CDR1 MGHDK, CDR2 SYGVNS. The CDR3 is made up of 11 amino acids. Between the trimmed V and J ends, which lost 6 bases and 3 bases, there was a span of 6 bases. CDR3 nucleotides: TGTGCCAGCAGCATCAACTACGAGCAGTACTTC. Translation: CASSINYEQYF.

This clonotype was counted between two and nine times. The rearrangement uses TRBV20-1 and TRBJ2-7; TRBD2 matches 7 bases. Per the germline V gene, CDR1 is DFQATT and CDR2 is SNEGSKA (reference sequence). The V segment lost 3 bases and the J segment 2 bases; nucleotides outside the gene matches: 10. The CDR3 runs to 15 residues. CDR3 sequence (DNA): TGCAGTGCTAGGGGAGGGACGGGAGGTGCCTACGAGCAGTACTTC. This sequence encodes CSARGGTGGAYEQYF.

The chain couples TRBV25-1 to TRBJ2-2, with D tentatively TRBD1 (5 bases). Per the germline V gene, CDR1 is MGHDK and CDR2 is SYGVNS. The ends were cut back, 5 bases at V and 2 bases at J, with 9 bases in the middle. There are 14 residues in the CDR3. In DNA, the CDR3 is TGTGCCAGCAGTAAGCAGGGCAACACCGGGGAGCTGTTTTTT. Translated: CASSKQGNTGELFF.

This chain joins TRBV20-1 and TRBJ2-7; 7 positions agree with TRBD1. The CDR3 length is 13 residues. In germline, CDR1 is DFQATT, CDR2 SNEGSKA (reference sequence). V shed 6 bases, J shed 2 bases, and the junction held 7 bases outside the gene matches. In DNA, the CDR3 is TGCAGTGCGACCTCGACAGGGACCTACGAGCAGTACTTC. It encodes CSATSTGTYEQYF.

In this sample, this clonotype turned up many times. CDR3 region: CASSHGIDQPQHF. In nucleotides, the CDR3 is TGTGCCAGCAGCCATGGGATCGATCAGCCCCAGCATTTT. The rearrangement joins TRBV4-2 to TRBJ1-5, with unresolved D. The V gene's germline CDR1 is LGHNA and CDR2 YNFKEQ. The CDR3 has 13 amino acids. V was pared by 3 bases and J by 5 bases, with 8 bases between.

This clonotype was seen a few times. V usage is TRBV2 and J usage is TRBJ2-1; D may be TRBD2 (5 bases). V was trimmed by 6 bases and J by 7 bases, leaving 22 bases between them. This CDR3 contains 16 residues. CDR1 is SNHLY and CDR2 is FYNNEI in the germline V gene. The CDR3 here is CASRDSTGSRANEQFF. For the CDR3, the DNA is TGTGCCAGCAGGGATTCTACCGGGTCGAGGGCAAATGAGCAGTTCTTC.

This clonotype was detected a few times. The chain carries TRBV5-1 and TRBJ2-7; D is tentatively TRBD1 or TRBD2 (5 bases each). Trimming pared 1 base from V and 2 bases from J, leaving 16 bases between. Germline V gene data show CDR1 as SGHRS and CDR2 as YFSETQ. The CDR3 covers 16 residues. The CDR3 nucleotides read TGCGCCAGCAGCTTGACCACCCGGGACCGAGCCTACGAGCAGTACTTC. Its translation: CASSLTTRDRAYEQYF.

This sequence joins TRBV5-1 and TRBJ2-7; 8 positions match TRBD2. The V gene end was trimmed by 3 bases and the J gene end by 0 bases; junction bases not matched to a gene: 11. The germline gives CDR1 SGHRS, CDR2 YFSETQ. This CDR3 spans 17 amino acids. The CDR3 sequence: CASSSQKGLGSSYEQYF. The CDR3 DNA sequence: TGCGCCAGCAGCTCCCAAAAGGGACTAGGGAGCTCCTACGAGCAGTACTTC.

This clonotype was seen ten or more times. This chain uses TRBV4-1 with TRBJ2-1; D not certain. V was shortened by 5 bases and J by 8 bases, with 10 bases between the two germline ends. This CDR3 is built from 12 residues. Germline CDR1 and CDR2: MGHRA and YSYEKL. The CDR3 DNA sequence: TGCGCCAGCAGCTCCAAAAAATATGAGCAGTTCTTC. This translates into CASSSKKYEQFF.

This clonotype has more than one count but fewer than ten. The chain is built from TRBV7-8 and TRBJ2-1, with 9 bases matching TRBD2. Germline CDR1 reads SGHVS; CDR2 reads FQNEAQ. V lost 2 bases, J lost 3 bases, and 14 bases stayed unmatched. The CDR3 length is 19 residues. CDR3 in DNA: TGTGCCAGCAGCTTAATAGCTAGCGGGAAGAAGGGGAACTACAATGAGCAGTTCTTC. Translating gives CASSLIASGKKGNYNEQFF.

This clonotype was recorded a few times. V gene TRBV6-2 or TRBV6-3 combines with J gene TRBJ2-7, with a possible D match to TRBD2 (7 bases). V lost 6 bases to trimming and J lost 0 bases, with 30 bases between them. CDR1 and CDR2 from the germline V gene are MNHEY and SVGEGT. CDR3 length equals 20 residues. CDR3 nucleotide sequence: TGTGCCAGCAGACCTCCTCGGCAGGGGTCGTGGCTAGCGGCCTCCTACGAGCAGTACTTC. As protein: CASRPPRQGSWLAASYEQYF.

The chain uses TRBV7-2 and TRBJ2-1; D ambiguous. The length of the CDR3 is 14 residues. Between the trimmed V and J ends, which lost 5 bases and 4 bases, there was a span of 12 bases. Per the germline V gene, CDR1 is SGHTA and CDR2 is FQGNSA. The CDR3 here is CASSLKKTYNEQFF. The CDR3 DNA reads as TGTGCCAGCAGCCTTAAAAAGACTTACAATGAGCAGTTCTTC.

The rearrangement uses TRBV20-1 and TRBJ1-5; D is uncertain. Trimming took off 5 bases at V and 7 bases at J, with 18 bases between the two ends. Germline V gene sequence: CDR1 DFQATT, CDR2 SNEGSKA (reference sequence). There are 14 residues in the CDR3. The CDR3 loop reads CSAGSSRVGQPQHF. The CDR3 bases are TGCAGTGCTGGATCATCGAGGGTAGGCCAGCCCCAGCATTTT.

The chain uses TRBV19 and TRBJ1-5, with D possibly matching TRBD1 (5 bases). Germline CDR1 reads LNHDA; CDR2 reads SQIVND (reference sequence). V dropped 3 bases and J dropped 4 bases, with 13 bases sitting between them. The CDR3 is 15 residues long. As DNA, the CDR3 is TGTGCCAGTAGTATGAGGGGCCTAGGGAATCAGCCCCAGCATTTT. This translates into CASSMRGLGNQPQHF.

This clonotype was counted only a few times. V and J are TRBV28 and TRBJ2-7; the D gene is possibly TRBD1 (7 bases). The CDR3 consists of 16 residues. CDR1 is MDHEN, CDR2 SYDVKM, per germline. The V gene lost 5 bases and the J gene lost 2 bases, with 19 bases spanning the gap. As DNA, the CDR3 is TGTGCCAGCAGTCTCCATGGAGGGGGCCCCACCTACGAGCAGTACTTC. This encodes CASSLHGGGPTYEQYF.

The V call is TRBV29-1, the J call TRBJ2-7; TRBD1 might be the D (6 bases). Germline CDR1 reads SQVTM; CDR2 reads ANQGSEA. Between the trimmed V and J ends, which lost 3 bases and 6 bases, there was a span of 9 bases. The CDR3 spans 11 residues. CDR3 sequence (DNA): TGCAGCGTTGACAGGGGCCGCGAGCAGTACTTC. Amino acids: CSVDRGREQYF.

This clonotype was picked up many times. Given the absence of the conserved phenylalanine or tryptophan at the CDR3 end, a read error is likely. The limits of the CDR3 on the DNA are not certain, so only TCRdb's listed CDR3 is given. This chain connects TRBV6-2 or TRBV6-3 to TRBJ2-3; the tabulated D call, TRBD2, remains unverified against the DNA. The CDR3 adds up to 14 amino acids, both ends counted. Germline assignment: CDR1 MNHEY and CDR2 SVGEGT. The CDR3: CASSYSRLAGVRDL.

This clonotype has just a few counts. The chain employs TRBV12-3 or TRBV12-4 and TRBJ2-5; possible D gene TRBD1, 5 bases. The CDR3 length is 15 residues. Between the trimmed V and J ends, which lost 6 bases and 2 bases, there was a span of 16 bases. The CDR3 bases are TGTGCCAGCAGCTCCGTAGTGGGGCAGCAAGAGACCCAGTACTTC. This codes for CASSSVVGQQETQYF.

The chain combines TRBV3-1 with TRBJ2-3, with D perhaps given as TRBD1 or TRBD2 (5 bases each). Trimming removed 11 bases from V and 4 bases from J, with 16 bases in between. The CDR3 consists of 13 residues. Germline-derived CDR1 and CDR2 are LGHDT and YNNKEL (reference sequence). The CDR3 loop is CAARGVWPDTQYF. In DNA form, the CDR3 reads TGTGCCGCAAGAGGGGTGTGGCCAGATACGCAGTATTTT.

This clonotype was seen a few times. This chain uses TRBV7-2 with TRBJ2-5, with 8 bases fitting TRBD2. J was trimmed by 5 bases and V by 1 base; bases with no gene match: 6. The germline V gene has CDR1 SGHTA and CDR2 FQGNSA. The CDR3 loop spans 15 amino acids. The CDR3 spells CASSLVWREAETQYF. CDR3 nucleotide sequence: TGTGCCAGCAGCTTAGTTTGGCGGGAGGCCGAGACCCAGTACTTC.

This clonotype was detected a few times. This chain links TRBV4-1 with TRBJ2-1; TRBD2 matches 8 bases. From germline, CDR1 is MGHRA and CDR2 YSYEKL. CDR3 size: 19 residues. Losses at the gene ends were 0 bases for V and 9 bases for J; bases not matched to a gene: 19. CDR3 nucleotides: TGCGCCAGCAGCCAAGATCCCCCTAGCGGGTGGCCTGGGAGCGGTGAGCAGTTCTTC. Translated, it gives CASSQDPPSGWPGSGEQFF.

The gene calls are TRBV10-3 and TRBJ2-1; 12 bases align to TRBD2. With V trimmed by 3 bases and J by 4 bases, 16 bases remained unmatched. Germline V gene data show CDR1 as ENHRY and CDR2 as SYGVKD. The CDR3 contains 20 residues. CDR3 sequence: CAISDTRPPGLAGNYNEQFF. The CDR3 DNA sequence: TGTGCCATCAGTGATACACGACCCCCCGGACTAGCGGGAAATTACAATGAGCAGTTCTTC.

The rearrangement uses TRBV19 and TRBJ2-7, with 8 bases matching TRBD2. The V and J ends lost 3 bases and 3 bases, in that order; junction bases with no gene match: 4. This CDR3 is 14 amino acids long. The germline gives CDR1 LNHDA, CDR2 SQIVND (reference sequence). CDR3 residues: CASSIRGGLYEQYF. The CDR3 DNA reads TGTGCCAGTAGTATTCGGGGGGGCCTCTACGAGCAGTACTTC.

J is TRBJ2-1 and V is TRBV3-1; D is ambiguous. V was shortened by 1 base and J by 3 bases, with 4 bases between the two germline ends. This CDR3 comprises 13 residues. Germline V gene lookup returns CDR1 LGHDT and CDR2 YNNKEL (reference sequence). CDR3 in DNA: TGTGCCAGCAGCCAAGGGAACTACAATGAGCAGTTCTTC. Translated, it gives CASSQGNYNEQFF.

This clonotype has only a few counts. This chain links TRBV7-3 with TRBJ2-1, with 10 bases that match TRBD2. The CDR3 sequence is 14 residues long. CDR1 SGHTA and CDR2 FQGTGA come from the germline V gene. The V and J ends lost 5 bases and 12 bases, in that order; junction bases with no gene match: 10. The CDR3 protein is CASSPTSGEWRQFF. The CDR3 bases are TGTGCCAGCAGCCCCACTAGCGGGGAGTGGAGGCAGTTCTTC.

This clonotype was recorded a few times. The rearrangement joins TRBV5-5 to TRBJ2-5; 9 positions match TRBD2. The CDR3 is 15 amino acids. Germline V lookup: CDR1 SGHKS, CDR2 YYEKEE (reference sequence). V lost 3 bases and J lost 4; bases outside the gene matches: 7. The CDR3 bases are TGTGCCAGCAGCTACGGGGGTAGCGGGGGAGAGACCCAGTACTTC. Translated, it gives CASSYGGSGGETQYF.

A few counts support this clonotype. The J gene is TRBJ1-2, the V gene TRBV2; D not resolved. The germline gives CDR1 SNHLY, CDR2 FYNNEI. The CDR3 is 13 amino acids. V was clipped by 6 bases and J by 3 bases, with 11 bases between them. This CDR3 is CASRHEADYGYTF. The CDR3 region has the DNA TGTGCCAGCAGGCACGAGGCAGACTATGGCTACACCTTC.

This clonotype was recorded a few times. The chain joins TRBV20-1 to TRBJ2-7; 9 bases align to TRBD1. V dropped 6 bases and J dropped 2; count of bases not matched to a gene: 20. Germline V CDR1 and CDR2: DFQATT, SNEGSKA (reference sequence). The CDR3 totals 18 residues. CDR3 nucleotides: TGCAGTGCCAATCCGGGACAGGGACAAAAAAACTCAGCCTACGAGCAGTACTTC. It codes for CSANPGQGQKNSAYEQYF.

The rearrangement uses TRBV7-9 and TRBJ1-6, with D possibly being TRBD1 (6 bases). The CDR3 covers 15 residues. The germline V and J ends were trimmed by 5 bases and 5 bases, with 13 bases remaining between them. The germline V gene encodes CDR1 SEHNR and CDR2 FQNEAQ (reference sequence). CDR3 region: CASSGNRANNSPLHF. The CDR3 DNA sequence: TGTGCCAGCAGCGGTAACAGGGCGAATAATTCACCCCTCCACTTT.

This clonotype has a handful of counts. V usage is TRBV7-9 and J usage is TRBJ2-3; unclear D gene. Per germline, CDR1 SEHNR and CDR2 FQNEAQ (reference sequence). CDR3 size: 14 residues. V was pared by 3 bases and J by 5 bases, with 12 bases between. The CDR3 DNA follows: TGTGCCAGCAGCTTGAGAAGGGATTTAGATACGCAGTATTTT. It yields the protein CASSLRRDLDTQYF.

This clonotype was observed many times. The J gene is TRBJ1-2, the V gene TRBV12-3 or TRBV12-4; 9 bases line up with TRBD1. The CDR3 consists of 14 residues. V shed 5 bases, J shed 5 bases, and the junction held 6 bases outside the gene matches. Written as DNA, the CDR3 is TGTGCCAGCAGTGCCTCAGACAGGGGGTATGGCTACACCTTC. It codes for CASSASDRGYGYTF.

The chain uses TRBV5-1 and TRBJ2-7; either TRBD1 or TRBD2 may supply D (5 bases each). The CDR3 is 14 amino acids. Deletions cut 4 bases from V and 0 bases from J, with 11 bases between. Germline V gene data show CDR1 as SGHRS and CDR2 as YFSETQ. CDR3 amino acids: CASSRDGSSYEQYF. In DNA form, the CDR3 reads TGCGCCAGCAGCAGGGACGGTAGCTCCTACGAGCAGTACTTC.